The next 21 T cell receptor beta chains were all read from a single sample in a study of blood T cell repertoires in COVID-19 (TCRdb year 2020). The library relied on the immunoSEQ multiplex PCR assay. TCRdb stores this immuneACCESS table with in-frame sequences only. Part of the clones is absent; in the studies checked, under half of the shortfall reflects unresolved V genes, and no reason is known for the rest. The sample table records 76,000 or so clones; 87% of these occur just once. The ten largest account for approximately 8.3% of the sample. The sequenced material came from peripheral blood. These receptor sequences come from a man aged 25 to 40 with acute or convalescent COVID-19.

CDR3 in DNA: TGTGCCAGCAGGGGGCCAGGACAGCCCCAGCATTTT. Amino acids: CASRGPGQPQHF. This chain connects TRBV28 to TRBJ1-5, with D perhaps matching TRBD1 (5 bases). V shed 6 bases and J shed 7 bases, with 10 bases lying between them. This CDR3 region has 12 residues. The germline V gene encodes CDR1 MDHEN and CDR2 SYDVKM.

V usage is TRBV7-2 and J usage is TRBJ2-1; no reliable D call. The germline gives CDR1 SGHTA, CDR2 FQGNSA. V was trimmed by 8 bases and J by 0 bases, leaving 17 bases between them. CDR3 length equals 16 residues. In DNA form, the CDR3 reads TGTGCCAGCTCCCTCCTCGGAACGGGCTCCTACAATGAGCAGTTCTTC. Amino acid sequence: CASSLLGTGSYNEQFF.

This chain links TRBV7-9 with TRBJ2-7, with D possibly TRBD2 on 5 matching bases. Trimming took off 5 bases at V and 6 bases at J, with 20 bases between the two ends. Germline V gene data show CDR1 as SEHNR and CDR2 as FQNEAQ (reference sequence). CDR3 length: 15 residues. CDR3 amino acids: CASSPNGNREGEQYF. The CDR3 DNA reads TGTGCCAGCAGCCCCAACGGGAACCGCGAGGGCGAGCAGTACTTC. Supplemented by reference TRBV7-9 and TRBJ2-7, the full variable domain reads DTGVSQNPRHKITKRGQNVTFRCDPISEHNRLYWYRQTLGQGPEFLTYFQNEAQLEKSRLLSDRFSAERPKGSFSTLEIQRTEQGDSAMYLCASSPNGNREGEQYFGPGTRLTVT.

V is TRBV6-5 and J is TRBJ1-2; D is uncertain. CDR1 is MNHEY and CDR2 is SVGAGI in the germline V gene. Trimming removed 8 bases from V and 0 bases from J, with 7 bases in between. This CDR3 has 12 residues. The chain's CDR3 is CASAGSNYGYTF. CDR3 in DNA: TGTGCCAGCGCGGGGTCTAACTATGGCTACACCTTC.

The V call is TRBV24-1, the J call TRBJ1-1, with 8 bases identical to TRBD1. After removal of 7 bases from V and 3 bases from J, the junction contained 0 bases not matched to a gene. Germline V gene lookup returns CDR1 KGHDR and CDR2 SFDVKD. The CDR3 consists of 12 residues. The CDR3 protein is CATRTGDTEAFF. The CDR3 DNA follows: TGTGCCACCAGGACAGGGGACACTGAAGCTTTCTTT.

This clone appeared a few times. V and J are TRBV3-1 (or the pseudogene TRBV3-2) and TRBJ1-1; no reliable D call. This CDR3 contains 13 residues. Between the trimmed V and J ends, which lost 2 bases and 5 bases, there was a span of 9 bases. In germline, CDR1 is LGHDT, CDR2 YNNKEL (reference sequence). For the CDR3, the DNA is TGTGCCAGCAGCCAAAGGGCGGGGACTGAAGCTTTCTTT. It translates to CASSQRAGTEAFF.

CDR3 protein: CASSTQPGTQYF. DNA for the CDR3: TGTGCCAGTAGTACTCAACCCGGGACCCAGTACTTC. This rearrangement joins TRBV19 to TRBJ2-5; unclear D gene. Trimming pared 4 bases from V and 7 bases from J, leaving 10 bases between. The CDR3 is 12 amino acids. The germline gives CDR1 LNHDA, CDR2 SQIVND (reference sequence).

The V and J genes are TRBV5-6 and TRBJ2-1; TRBD2 agrees at 8 bases. Germline V lookup: CDR1 SGHDT, CDR2 YYEEEE. The CDR3 runs 15 residues. The V segment lost 1 base and the J segment 4 bases; nucleotides outside the gene matches: 4. CDR3 nucleotide sequence: TGTGCCAGCAGCTTGTTTAGCGGGAATTACAATGAGCAGTTCTTC. This gives the protein CASSLFSGNYNEQFF.

The genes are TRBV6-2 or TRBV6-3 and TRBJ2-4; TRBD2 matches 8 bases. Germline V gene data show CDR1 as MNHEY and CDR2 as SVGEGT. Trimming at V came to 4 bases and at J to 0 bases, leaving 14 bases not matched to a gene. The CDR3 covers 19 residues. The CDR3 sequence is CASSFPRYPGGLAKNIQYF. Written as DNA, the CDR3 is TGTGCCAGCAGTTTCCCGCGATATCCGGGGGGGCTAGCCAAAAACATTCAGTACTTC.

The V and J genes are TRBV6-6 and TRBJ2-7, with 7 bases matching TRBD2. This CDR3 comprises 15 residues. Germline V gene data show CDR1 as MNHNY and CDR2 as SVGAGI (reference sequence). With V trimmed by 0 bases and J by 5 bases, 7 bases remained unmatched. The CDR3: CASSYSPTSSHEQYF. In DNA form, the CDR3 reads TGTGCCAGCAGTTACTCGCCGACTAGCAGCCACGAGCAGTACTTC.

V is TRBV15 and J is TRBJ2-2; the match to TRBD2 covers 8 bases. J lost 8 bases, V lost 1 base, and 3 bases had no gene match. Per germline, CDR1 LNHNV and CDR2 YYDKDF (reference sequence). CDR3 size: 14 residues. The CDR3 loop is CATSRAGTRGELFF. CDR3 coding DNA: TGTGCCACCAGCAGAGCCGGGACTAGGGGGGAGCTGTTTTTT.

This chain connects TRBV7-3 to TRBJ2-3; 10 positions agree with TRBD2. Germline V gene lookup returns CDR1 SGHTA and CDR2 FQGTGA. V shed 8 bases, J shed 6 bases, and the junction held 2 bases outside the gene matches. CDR3 size: 12 residues. CDR3 bases: TGTGCCAGCGGAGCGGGAGGGGATACGCAGTATTTT. It codes for CASGAGGDTQYF.

The chain has TRBV3-1 (or the pseudogene TRBV3-2) and TRBJ1-5; unclear D gene. CDR1 and CDR2 from the germline V gene are LGHDT and YNNKEL (reference sequence). This CDR3 has 19 amino acids. The germline V and J ends were trimmed by 1 base and 0 bases, with 19 bases remaining between them. The DNA of the CDR3 is TGTGCCAGCAGCCAAGGGCAGCCGAGGCAAGACTTTAGCAATCAGCCCCAGCATTTT. This gives the protein CASSQGQPRQDFSNQPQHF.

This clone occurred once. The chain couples TRBV6-2 or TRBV6-3 to TRBJ2-7, with 7 bases aligning to TRBD1. CDR3 length: 17 amino acids. From germline, CDR1 is MNHEY and CDR2 SVGEGT. V trimming: 5 bases; J trimming: 1 base; junction bases outside the gene matches: 14. The CDR3 protein is CASSDPTTGISSYEQYF. CDR3 nucleotide sequence: TGTGCCAGCAGTGACCCGACGACAGGGATCAGTTCCTACGAGCAGTACTTC.

This clone was seen just once. This rearrangement joins TRBV25-1 to TRBJ1-1; TRBD1 might be the D (5 bases). V lost 6 bases, J lost 6 bases, and 11 bases lay in between. The CDR3 is 12 residues long. CDR1 is MGHDK and CDR2 is SYGVNS in the germline V gene. Here the CDR3 DNA reads TGTGCCAGCAGAGGTGGGGCAGCTGAAGCTTTCTTT. Amino acids: CASRGGAAEAFF.

The genes are TRBV7-9 and TRBJ2-2, with D tentatively TRBD1 (5 bases). The CDR3 has 14 residues. From germline, CDR1 is SEHNR and CDR2 FQNEAQ (reference sequence). V shed 5 bases and J shed 7 bases, with 14 bases lying between them. The CDR3 is CASSPQGVIGELFF. The CDR3 DNA reads TGTGCCAGCAGCCCTCAGGGTGTCATCGGGGAGCTGTTTTTT.

The rearrangement uses TRBV12-5 and TRBJ2-2; D is perhaps TRBD2 (5 bases). This CDR3 has 12 residues. The germline gives CDR1 LGHNT, CDR2 FRNRAP. Trimming cost V 6 bases and J 4 bases, with 6 bases left between them. CDR3 DNA: TGTGCTAGTGGCACTAGCACCGGGGAGCTGTTTTTT. Translated: CASGTSTGELFF. The whole variable domain, remainder taken from reference TRBV12-5 and TRBJ2-2, is DARVTQTPRHKVTEMGQEVTMRCQPILGHNTVFWYRQTMMQGLELLAYFRNRAPLDDSGMPKDRFSAEMPDATLATLKIQPSEPRDSAVYFCASGTSTGELFFGEGSRLTVL.

The chain combines TRBV6-1 with TRBJ2-3; TRBD2 matches 9 bases. The CDR3 sequence is 15 residues long. The junction had 6 bases not matched to a gene; V was cut back by 5 bases and J by 3 bases. Germline loops: CDR1 MNHNS, CDR2 SASEGT. CDR3 amino acids: CASSLAGGPTDTQYF. CDR3 sequence (DNA): TGTGCCAGCAGTTTGGCGGGAGGGCCAACAGATACGCAGTATTTT.

CDR3 DNA: TGTGCCTGGGGCGGACTAGCGGGAGCGCACGAGCAGTTCTTC. Its protein is CAWGGLAGAHEQFF. V usage is TRBV30 and J usage is TRBJ2-1; 13 positions agree with TRBD2. CDR3 length: 14 residues. The V and J ends lost 5 bases and 10 bases, in that order; junction bases with no gene match: 8. Germline CDR1 and CDR2: GTSNPN and SVGIG (reference sequence).

The J gene is TRBJ2-1, the V gene TRBV7-2; D is possibly TRBD2 (6 bases). The V gene lost 1 base and the J gene lost 9 bases, with 19 bases spanning the gap. Germline values: CDR1 SGHTA, CDR2 FQGNSA. This CDR3 has 16 amino acids. This CDR3 is CASSLVADSGRGEQFF. The CDR3 DNA sequence: TGTGCCAGCAGCTTAGTAGCGGACTCCGGTCGCGGTGAGCAGTTCTTC.

The chain employs TRBV28 and TRBJ2-2; no clear D. Germline V gene data show CDR1 as MDHEN and CDR2 as SYDVKM. V lost 3 bases, J lost 7 bases, and 12 bases lay in between. The CDR3 covers 14 residues. In DNA, the CDR3 is TGTGCCAGCAGTTTGACTTGGGTGGGCGGGGAGCTGTTTTTT. Its protein product is CASSLTWVGGELFF.